This T cell receptor beta chain was documented in a study of CD8+CD57+ T cells in acquired aplastic anemia. Study background: DNA from sorted CD4+ and CD8+ cells averaged roughly 3.4 ug. Broader study findings: In CD8+ cells, Simpson's diversity showed no significant difference between patients and controls. In common between the patients and the controls were more than 25 CD8+ CDR3 sequences.

Germline values: CDR1 LGHDT, CDR2 YNNKEL (reference sequence). V lost 4 bases, J lost 8 bases, and 15 bases lay in between. CDR3 length: 14 amino acids. For sequencing, patients were chosen who had shown expansion of CD8+CD57+ cells by flow cytometry. When blood sampling took place, the patients had received no therapy. Genomic DNA acted as the template from which TCR beta VDJ combination and CDR3 sequence profiling were carried out. One entry per CDR3 protein, called by TCRdb with MiXCR from the reads. Here the sample spans approximately 180,000 distinct CDR3 sequences, around half being singletons. This clonotype was seen at least ten times. Antigen: not known.

This receptor was taken from a human donor with aplastic anemia. V gene TRBV3-1 combines with J gene TRBJ1-3; unclear D gene. The sequenced material came from sorted CD4+, CD8+, or CD8+CD57+ T cells (not recorded which) from PBMCs. In nucleotides, the CDR3 is TGTGCCAGCAGCCTTACGCTCGGAGGGCACACCATATATTTT. Translating it yields CASSLTLGGHTIYF.